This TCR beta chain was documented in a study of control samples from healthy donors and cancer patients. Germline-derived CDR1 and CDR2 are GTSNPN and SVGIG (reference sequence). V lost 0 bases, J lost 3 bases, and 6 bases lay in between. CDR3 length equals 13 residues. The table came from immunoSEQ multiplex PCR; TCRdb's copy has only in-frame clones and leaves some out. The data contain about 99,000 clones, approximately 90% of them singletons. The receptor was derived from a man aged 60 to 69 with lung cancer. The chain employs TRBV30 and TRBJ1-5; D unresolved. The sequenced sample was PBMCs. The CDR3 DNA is TGTGCCTGGAGTGTACAGTCCAATCAGCCCCAGCATTTT. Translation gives CAWSVQSNQPQHF.